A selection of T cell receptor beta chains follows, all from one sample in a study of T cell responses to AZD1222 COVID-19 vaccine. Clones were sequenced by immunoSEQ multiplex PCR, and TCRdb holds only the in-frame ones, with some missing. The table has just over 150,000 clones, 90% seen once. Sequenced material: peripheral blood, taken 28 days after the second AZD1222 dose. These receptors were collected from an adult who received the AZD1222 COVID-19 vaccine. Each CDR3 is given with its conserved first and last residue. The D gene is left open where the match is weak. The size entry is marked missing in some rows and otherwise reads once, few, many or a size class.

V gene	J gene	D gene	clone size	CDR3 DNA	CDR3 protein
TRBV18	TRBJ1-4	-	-	TGTGCCAGCTCTCATGATTCATTAGAAAAACTGTTTTTT	CASSHDSLEKLFF
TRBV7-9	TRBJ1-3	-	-	TGTGCCAGCAGCCCACCGGGACACTCTGGAAACACCATATATTTT	CASSPPGHSGNTIYF
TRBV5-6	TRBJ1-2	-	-	TGTGCCAGCAGCGAACAAAGGATTGGCTACACCTTC	CASSEQRIGYTF
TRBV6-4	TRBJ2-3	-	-	TGTGCCAGCACTAACCGGGACATAGACAGGAGGTTT	CASTNRDIDRRF
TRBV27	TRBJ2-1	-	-	TGTGCCAGCAGTTGGGCAGGGGATTACAATGAGCAGTTCTTC	CASSWAGDYNEQFF
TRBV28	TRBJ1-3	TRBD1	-	TGTGCCAGCAGGGACAGGGGGGGAAACACCATATATTTT	CASRDRGGNTIYF
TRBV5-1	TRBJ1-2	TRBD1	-	TGCGCCAGCAGCCAGACAGGGGGCTATGGCTACACCTTC	CASSQTGGYGYTF
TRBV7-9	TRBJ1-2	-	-	TGTGCCAGCAGCCTCCCCCTCTCCGGGACAACTTATGGCTACACCTTC	CASSLPLSGTTYGYTF
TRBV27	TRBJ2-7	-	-	TGTGCCAGCAAAGGGCCCCCAGCCTACGAGCAGTACTTC	CASKGPPAYEQYF
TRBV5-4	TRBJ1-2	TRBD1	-	TGTGCCAGCACCCCCGGGACAGGGATTTCTCTGGGAAACTATGGCTACACCTTC	CASTPGTGISLGNYGYTF
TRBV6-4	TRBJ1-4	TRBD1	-	TGTGCCAGCAGTGAGGGACAGTCTTTTTTGAAACTGTTTTTT	CASSEGQSFLKLFF
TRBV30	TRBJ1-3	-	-	TGTGCCTGGAACACCCTCGGCGGAAACACCATATATTTT	CAWNTLGGNTIYF
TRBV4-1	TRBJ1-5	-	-	TGCGCCAGCAGCCAAGATCCCCCTGAGTGGAATCAGCCCCAGCATTTT	CASSQDPPEWNQPQHF
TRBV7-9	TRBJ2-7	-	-	TGTGCCAGCAGCCTGAACTTAGCAGGAACCTACGAGCAGTACTTC	CASSLNLAGTYEQYF
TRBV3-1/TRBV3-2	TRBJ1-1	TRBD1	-	TGTGCCAGCAGCGCCCTCTATGGACAGGGGGACACTGAAGCTTTCTTT	CASSALYGQGDTEAFF
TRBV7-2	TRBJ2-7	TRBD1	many	TGTGCCAGCAGCTTACCGGGACAGGCAACCTACGAGCAGTACTTC	CASSLPGQATYEQYF
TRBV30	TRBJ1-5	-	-	TGTGCCTGGAGCGGGAAGGGGAGTCAGCCCCAGCATTTT	CAWSGKGSQPQHF
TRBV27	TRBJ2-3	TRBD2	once	TGTGCCAGCAGTTCGGCCCCTAGCGGGAAAGATACGCAGTATTTT	CASSSAPSGKDTQYF
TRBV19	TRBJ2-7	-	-	TGTGCCAGTAGTATTCGACGGGAGACGGCCTACGAGCAGTACTTC	CASSIRRETAYEQYF
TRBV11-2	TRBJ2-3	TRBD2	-	TGTGCCAGCACCCGAAGACTAGCGGGAGGGTCTGATACGCAGTATTTT	CASTRRLAGGSDTQYF
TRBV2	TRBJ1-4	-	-	TGTGCCAGCAGTGACGGGGTCGGGACTAATGAAAAACTGTTTTTT	CASSDGVGTNEKLFF
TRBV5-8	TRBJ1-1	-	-	TGTGCCAGCAGACTTCTAGCTTTCTTT	CASRLLAFF
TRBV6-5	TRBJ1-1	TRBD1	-	TGTGCCACCAAACTTGGACAGGTGGAAACTGAAGCTTTCTTT	CATKLGQVETEAFF
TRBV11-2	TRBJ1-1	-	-	TGTGCCAGCAGCTCCACAGGGAACACTGAAGCTTTCTTT	CASSSTGNTEAFF
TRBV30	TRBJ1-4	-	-	TGTGCCTGGAGGGGTCACGACTTTGAAAAACTGTTTTTT	CAWRGHDFEKLFF
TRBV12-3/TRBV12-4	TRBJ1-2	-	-	TGTGCCAGCAGTTTCGACACCTACTATGGCTACACCTTC	CASSFDTYYGYTF
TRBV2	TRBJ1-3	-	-	TGTGCCTCTGCCCCGGGGGTCCCTGGTAGGGCTGGAAACACCATATATTTT	CASAPGVPGRAGNTIYF
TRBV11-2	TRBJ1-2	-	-	TGTGCCAGCAGCTTAGCCGCATTCGGTGGCTACACCTTC	CASSLAAFGGYTF
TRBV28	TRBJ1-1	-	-	TGTGCCAGCAGTCCGAACCCGTTTTCCAACACTGAAGCTTTCTTT	CASSPNPFSNTEAFF
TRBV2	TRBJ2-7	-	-	TGTGCCAGCAGTCAGGGCGCGGGCTACGAGCAGTACTTC	CASSQGAGYEQYF
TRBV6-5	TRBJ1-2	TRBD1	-	TGTGCCAGCAGCTTAAAGACAGGGCGGGACGGCTACACCTTC	CASSLKTGRDGYTF
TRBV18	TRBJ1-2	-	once	TGTGCCAGCTCACCACAGCAGGGAGTGGATGGCTACACCTTC	CASSPQQGVDGYTF
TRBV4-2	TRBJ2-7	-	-	TGTGCCAGCAGCCCCCAATCAGGTGGAAACGAGCAGTACTTC	CASSPQSGGNEQYF
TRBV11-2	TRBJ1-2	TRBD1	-	TGTGCCAGCAGCTTTGACAGGGCCCCGGCTAACTATGGCTACACCTTC	CASSFDRAPANYGYTF
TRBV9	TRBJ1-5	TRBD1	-	TGTGCCAGCAGCGTGACAGGGTTAGGGCAGCCCCAGCATTTT	CASSVTGLGQPQHF
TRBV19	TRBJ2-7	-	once	TGTGCCAGTAGTGGGCCCGGGACTCCGAATACGAAGTCCTACGAGCAGTACTTC	CASSGPGTPNTKSYEQYF
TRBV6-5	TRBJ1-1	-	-	TGTGCCAGCCCCCAGGGTATGAACACTGAAGCTTTCTTT	CASPQGMNTEAFF
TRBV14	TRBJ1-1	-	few	TGTGCCAGCAGCCCGATCGTGCGTGAAGCTTTCTTT	CASSPIVREAFF
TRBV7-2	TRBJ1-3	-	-	TGTGCCAGCAGCTTTTTGGGCCTTAACACCATATATTTT	CASSFLGLNTIYF
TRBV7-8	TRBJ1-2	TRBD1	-	TGTGCCAGCAGGCTTCCGGGACAGGACGATGGCTACACCTTC	CASRLPGQDDGYTF
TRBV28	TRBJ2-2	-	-	TGTGCCAGCAGGGGCTGGACCGGGGAGCTGTTTTTT	CASRGWTGELFF
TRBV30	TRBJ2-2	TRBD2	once	TGTGCCTGGAGTGCGGGGAGGGTTGCCACCGGGGAGCTGTTTTTT	CAWSAGRVATGELFF
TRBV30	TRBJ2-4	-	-	TGTGCCTGGAGTGGTCCCCCGAAGGAAAACATTCAGTACTTC	CAWSGPPKENIQYF
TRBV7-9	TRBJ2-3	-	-	TGTGCCAGCAGCTTAATGGGGGGCCCCAGCACAGATACGCAGTATTTT	CASSLMGGPSTDTQYF
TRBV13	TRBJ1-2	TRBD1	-	TGTGCCAGCAGCTTAGGGACAGGGGGGGACTACACCTTC	CASSLGTGGDYTF
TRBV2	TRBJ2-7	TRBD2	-	TGTGCCAGCAGTGCTTTTGGACTAGCACCTACCTACGAGCAGTACTTC	CASSAFGLAPTYEQYF
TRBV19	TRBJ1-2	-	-	TGTGCCAGTAGTATAGGGGCTGGTGGCTACACCTTC	CASSIGAGGYTF
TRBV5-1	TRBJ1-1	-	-	TGCGCCAGCAGCTTGACAGGGACTGAAGCTTTCTTT	CASSLTGTEAFF